Presented here are 19 T cell receptor beta chains from one specimen sequenced in a study of OX40 agonist ivuxolimab in advanced cancers. Using immunoSEQ multiplex PCR, the repertoire was profiled, and TCRdb retains in-frame clones only, with some absent. There are some 80,000 clones in the sample; just under 85% occur only once, and around 25% lies in the top ten. The material was CD4+ or CD8+ T cells sorted from blood, obtained in a trial of the OX40 agonist ivuxolimab. The source is an adult with an advanced solid tumor such as melanoma, head and neck, liver or kidney cancer.

The chain combines TRBV29-1 with TRBJ2-1; TRBD2 aligns across 11 bases. The length of the CDR3 is 15 residues. The V gene end was trimmed by 8 bases and the J gene end by 0 bases; junction bases not matched to a gene: 6. Germline CDR1 is SQVTM and CDR2 is ANQGSEA. The CDR3 is CSLLAGGYSYNEQFF. As DNA, the CDR3 is TGCAGCCTTCTAGCGGGAGGTTACTCCTACAATGAGCAGTTCTTC.

V is TRBV6-5 and J is TRBJ2-3; D might be TRBD1 (5 bases). V was clipped by 5 bases and J by 5 bases, with 14 bases between them. Per germline, CDR1 MNHEY and CDR2 SVGAGI. CDR3 length: 14 amino acids. The DNA of the CDR3 is TGTGCCAGCAGTCTATCCAGGGATTTAGATACGCAGTATTTT. This gives the protein CASSLSRDLDTQYF.

V usage is TRBV6-6 and J usage is TRBJ2-3; D not certain. Germline-derived CDR1 and CDR2 are MNHNY and SVGAGI (reference sequence). This CDR3 comprises 12 residues. Trimming cost V 8 bases and J 11 bases, with 17 bases left between them. CDR3 protein: CASRNDVLRQYF. CDR3 nucleotide sequence: TGTGCCAGCCGTAACGACGTCTTACGGCAGTATTTT.

This chain links TRBV12-5 with TRBJ1-2; no firm D call. Looked up from germline, CDR1 is LGHNT and CDR2 is FRNRAP. V lost 7 bases and J 1 base, leaving 13 bases between the germline ends. There are 14 residues in the CDR3. In DNA, the CDR3 is TGTGCTAGTGCCGCACCGTTGGGTAACTATGGCTACACCTTC. It yields the protein CASAAPLGNYGYTF.

The V gene is TRBV6-5, the J gene TRBJ2-7, with a weak D call TRBD2 (6 bases). The CDR3 has 14 amino acids. Germline V gives CDR1 MNHEY, CDR2 SVGAGI. V was trimmed by 7 bases and J by 0 bases, leaving 13 bases between them. The CDR3 spells CASTQPGDSYEQYF. DNA for the CDR3: TGTGCCAGCACCCAACCGGGGGACTCCTACGAGCAGTACTTC.

This sequence joins TRBV7-6 and TRBJ1-4; D gene uncertain. V lost 2 bases and J 4 bases, leaving 11 bases between the germline ends. From germline, CDR1 is SGHVS and CDR2 FNYEAQ. The CDR3 sequence is 15 residues long. CDR3 coding DNA: TGTGCCAGCAGCTTACGGTCAGATGGTAATGAAAAACTGTTTTTT. Residues: CASSLRSDGNEKLFF.

V gene TRBV19 combines with J gene TRBJ2-2; TRBD1 is a possible D gene (5 bases). Deletions cut 5 bases from V and 1 base from J, with 11 bases between. This CDR3 is 15 amino acids long. Germline-derived CDR1 and CDR2 are LNHDA and SQIVND (reference sequence). DNA for the CDR3: TGTGCCAGTAGTTTACTCGACAGGAACACCGGGGAGCTGTTTTTT. It yields the protein CASSLLDRNTGELFF.

This chain joins TRBV6-5 and TRBJ1-2; D is possibly TRBD1 (5 bases). V gave up 5 bases and J gave up 4 bases, with 11 bases separating them. This CDR3 contains 13 residues. CDR1 MNHEY and CDR2 SVGAGI come from the germline V gene. The CDR3 reads CASSPSGAYGYTF. The CDR3 DNA reads as TGTGCCAGCAGTCCGTCCGGGGCCTATGGCTACACCTTC.

CDR3 protein: CASRAAGGPNYGYTF. CDR3 nucleotide sequence: TGTGCCAGCAGAGCTGCAGGGGGTCCTAACTATGGCTACACCTTC. J is TRBJ1-2 and V is TRBV7-2, with 7 bases that match TRBD1. The CDR3 runs 15 residues. V dropped 6 bases and J dropped 0; count of bases not matched to a gene: 7. Germline V gene data show CDR1 as SGHTA and CDR2 as FQGNSA.

This sequence joins TRBV7-2 and TRBJ1-1, with D unclear. This CDR3 spans 14 amino acids. Trimming removed 5 bases at V and 2 bases at J, with 12 bases between. CDR1 and CDR2 (germline): SGHTA, FQGNSA. The CDR3 spells CASSPFILNTEAFF. Written as DNA, the CDR3 is TGTGCCAGCAGCCCATTTATTCTCAACACTGAAGCTTTCTTT. The variable domain in full, completed from reference TRBV7-2 and TRBJ1-1, reads GAGVSQSPSNKVTEKGKDVELRCDPISGHTALYWYRQSLGQGLEFLIYFQGNSAPDKSGLPSDRFSAERTGGSVSTLTIQRTQQEDSAVYLCASSPFILNTEAFFGQGTRLTVV.

The rearrangement joins TRBV6-6 to TRBJ2-7; D is perhaps TRBD2 (7 bases). The CDR3 contains 12 residues. Germline V gene lookup returns CDR1 MNHNY and CDR2 SVGAGI (reference sequence). The CDR3 DNA sequence: TGTGCAGGGGGGGGTAGCACCTACGAGCAGTACTTC. It translates to CAGGGSTYEQYF.

For this clone: The sample holds other DNA sequences that translate to the same CDR3. The chain recombines TRBV5-1 with TRBJ2-3; D is perhaps TRBD2 (5 bases). Germline assignment: CDR1 SGHRS and CDR2 YFSETQ. The CDR3 runs to 13 residues. The ends were cut back, 2 bases at V and 3 bases at J, with 7 bases in the middle. The CDR3 region is CASSLRGTDTQYF. As DNA, the CDR3 is TGCGCCAGCAGCTTAAGAGGGACAGATACGCAGTATTTT.

The chain links TRBV30 to TRBJ2-7; TRBD2 aligns across 12 bases. The germline CDR1 and CDR2 sequences are GTSNPN and SVGIG (reference sequence). This CDR3 is 14 amino acids long. J was trimmed by 4 bases and V by 4 bases; bases with no gene match: 5. CDR3 region: CAWNPTSGGYEQYF. In DNA form, the CDR3 reads TGTGCCTGGAACCCGACTAGCGGGGGATACGAGCAGTACTTC.

Only a few counts were recorded for this clone. The V gene is TRBV7-9, the J gene TRBJ1-1; D unclear. The CDR3 is 13 residues long. Germline loops: CDR1 SEHNR, CDR2 FQNEAQ (reference sequence). V was trimmed by 3 bases and J by 4 bases, leaving 9 bases between them. DNA of the CDR3: TGTGCCAGCAGCTTTGAGGAAGGCACTGAAGCTTTCTTT. This encodes CASSFEEGTEAFF. Based on the CDR3 plus reference TRBV7-9 and TRBJ1-1, the full variable domain is DTGVSQNPRHKITKRGQNVTFRCDPISEHNRLYWYRQTLGQGPEFLTYFQNEAQLEKSRLLSDRFSAERPKGSFSTLEIQRTEQGDSAMYLCASSFEEGTEAFFGQGTRLTVV.

J is TRBJ2-6 and V is TRBV19; a weak D match, TRBD2 (5 bases). V was clipped by 5 bases and J by 2 bases, with 10 bases between them. CDR1 is LNHDA and CDR2 is SQIVND in the germline V gene (reference sequence). CDR3 length: 15 residues. The CDR3 reads CASSPGLAGANVLTF. DNA of the CDR3: TGTGCCAGTAGTCCTGGACTGGCTGGGGCCAACGTCCTGACTTTC.

This clone was seen a handful of times. The chain links TRBV27 to TRBJ2-7; perhaps TRBD2 as D (5 bases). CDR3 length equals 16 residues. The V gene lost 5 bases and the J gene lost 2 bases, with 19 bases spanning the gap. CDR1 is MNHEY, CDR2 SMNVEV, per germline (reference sequence). CDR3 coding DNA: TGTGCCAGCAGTAGATCTAGGGTAGCGTCGACCTACGAGCAGTACTTC. This encodes CASSRSRVASTYEQYF.

The chain uses TRBV27 and TRBJ1-6; D is ambiguous. Trimming took off 6 bases at V and 7 bases at J, with 7 bases between the two ends. Germline V gene lookup returns CDR1 MNHEY and CDR2 SMNVEV (reference sequence). The CDR3 has 12 amino acids. The CDR3 nucleotides read TGTGCCAGCAGCTCATACAATTCACCCCTCCACTTT. It is translated as CASSSYNSPLHF.

This chain joins TRBV28 and TRBJ1-5; TRBD1 agrees at 8 bases. Trimming at V came to 4 bases and at J to 5 bases, leaving 7 bases not matched to a gene. This CDR3 is built from 15 residues. The germline gives CDR1 MDHEN, CDR2 SYDVKM. The CDR3 protein is CASSYQDRDDQPQHF. CDR3 sequence (DNA): TGTGCCAGCAGTTACCAGGACAGGGATGATCAGCCCCAGCATTTT.

This chain connects TRBV5-1 to TRBJ2-5, with 13 bases aligning to TRBD2. CDR1 and CDR2 (germline): SGHRS, YFSETQ. The CDR3 spans 16 residues. The V gene end was trimmed by 0 bases and the J gene end by 5 bases; junction bases not matched to a gene: 4. The chain's CDR3 is CASSLELAGGHETQYF. DNA of the CDR3: TGCGCCAGCAGCTTGGAACTAGCGGGGGGGCATGAGACCCAGTACTTC. Filled out from reference TRBV5-1 and TRBJ2-5, the complete variable domain reads KAGVTQTPRYLIKTRGQQVTLSCSPISGHRSVSWYQQTPGQGLQFLFEYFSETQRNKGNFPGRFSGRQFSNSRSEMNVSTLELGDSALYLCASSLELAGGHETQYFGPGTRLLVL.